The rows below give T cell receptor beta chains drawn from one sample of a study of T cell repertoires in cytomegalovirus infection. Via MiXCR, TCRdb re-called the reads, giving one row per CDR3 protein. The profile shows around 120,000 distinct CDR3 sequences, roughly 9% of them singletons. The sequenced material came from PBMCs. The receptors originated from a human donor in good health (CMV status not recorded). Some clones in this sample may be carry-over from other donors' samples. Each CDR3 is given with its conserved first and last residue. D genes are given only for firm matches. Clone size is shown for a subset of rows, as once, few, many or a class of expanded clone.

J	V	D	size	CDR3	DNA
TRBJ2-1	TRBV5-6	TRBD2	many	CASSLFQTSGDNEQFF	TGTGCCAGCAGCTTGTTCCAGACTAGCGGGGACAATGAGCAGTTCTTC
TRBJ2-2	TRBV5-5	TRBD1	many	CASSRQPTGTVMTGELFF	TGTGCCAGCAGCCGCCAACCGACCGGGACAGTGATGACCGGGGAGCTGTTTTTT
TRBJ2-1	TRBV7-2	-	many	CASSSSRYYSYNEQFF	TGTGCCAGCAGCTCCTCACGGTATTACTCCTACAATGAGCAGTTCTTC
TRBJ2-2	TRBV28	-	many	CASSYTGELFF	TGTGCCAGCAGTTACACCGGGGAGCTGTTTTTT
TRBJ2-5	TRBV29-1	TRBD1	few	CSADRGGDETQYF	TGCAGCGCCGACAGGGGCGGAGATGAGACCCAGTACTTC
TRBJ1-2	TRBV28	-	few	CASSGEIYYGYTF	TGTGCCAGCAGTGGCGAGATTTACTATGGCTACACCTTC
TRBJ2-7	TRBV28	-	many	CASSLFTWGEQYF	TGTGCCAGCAGCCTTTTTACCTGGGGGGAGCAGTACTTC
TRBJ2-2	TRBV29-1	-	few	CSGSVSGELFF	TGCAGCGGTTCGGTATCCGGGGAGCTGTTTTTT
TRBJ1-2	TRBV7-2	-	many	CASSSRREPYGYTF	TGTGCCAGCAGCTCTCGACGGGAACCTTATGGCTACACCTTC
TRBJ1-1	TRBV5-1	-	many	CASSLEVGQNTEAFF	TGCGCCAGCAGCTTGGAGGTGGGCCAGAACACTGAAGCTTTCTTT
TRBJ2-3	TRBV29-1	TRBD1	-	CSLGTGGADTQYF	TGCAGCCTCGGGACAGGGGGCGCAGATACGCAGTATTTT
TRBJ2-5	TRBV29-1	-	few	CSATPGTQETQYF	TGCAGCGCGACCCCCGGGACACAAGAGACCCAGTACTTC
TRBJ1-1	TRBV5-1	TRBD1	many	CASSLVTGVANTEAFF	TGCGCCAGCAGCTTGGTGACAGGGGTCGCGAACACTGAAGCTTTCTTT
TRBJ2-7	TRBV14	-	-	CASSRTTRTEQYF	TGTGCCAGCAGCCGAACCACTAGAACCGAGCAGTACTTC
TRBJ2-7	TRBV19	-	-	CASSMYPSYEQYF	TGTGCCAGTAGTATGTACCCATCGTACGAGCAGTACTTC
TRBJ2-7	TRBV7-2	-	many	CASSLGTTYEQYF	TGTGCCAGCAGCCTCGGGACAACCTACGAGCAGTACTTC
TRBJ1-6	TRBV6-1	-	many	CASRYLRGPGDSPLHF	TGTGCCAGCAGATACCTACGGGGGCCAGGGGATTCACCCCTCCACTTT
TRBJ1-2	TRBV29-1	-	-	CSVVEGDYGYTF	TGCAGCGTTGTTGAGGGGGACTATGGCTACACCTTC
TRBJ2-6	TRBV12-3/TRBV12-4	-	many	CASSGRTATRHSGANVLTF	TGTGCCAGCAGTGGGCGGACAGCCACGCGCCACTCTGGGGCCAACGTCCTGACTTTC
TRBJ2-1	TRBV7-8	TRBD2	many	CASVNMGGNYNEQFF	TGTGCCAGCGTAAACATGGGGGGGAACTACAATGAGCAGTTCTTC